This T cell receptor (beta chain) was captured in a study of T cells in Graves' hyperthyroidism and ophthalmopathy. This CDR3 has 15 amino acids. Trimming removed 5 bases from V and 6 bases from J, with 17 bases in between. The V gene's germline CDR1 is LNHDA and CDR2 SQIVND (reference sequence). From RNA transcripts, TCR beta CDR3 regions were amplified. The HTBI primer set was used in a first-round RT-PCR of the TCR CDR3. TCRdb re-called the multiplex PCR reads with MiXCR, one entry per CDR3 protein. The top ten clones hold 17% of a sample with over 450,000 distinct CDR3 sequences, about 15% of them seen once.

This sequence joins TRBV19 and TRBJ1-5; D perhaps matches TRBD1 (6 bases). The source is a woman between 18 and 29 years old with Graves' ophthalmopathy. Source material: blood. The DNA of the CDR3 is TGTGCCAGTAGTCCAGCTATGGGGGCGCCTCAGCCCCAGCATTTT. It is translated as CASSPAMGAPQPQHF.